This TCR beta chain was observed in a study of blood T cell repertoires in COVID-19. Study context: Samples taken during acute and convalescent COVID-19 were collected in the United States, Italy and Spain. The analysed material was cDNA or gDNA that came from T cells, B-cell-depleted T cells, or PBMCs.

Source study methods: Amplification of reference gene primers was used by the study to estimate nucleated cell counts. The table came from immunoSEQ multiplex PCR; TCRdb's copy has only in-frame clones and leaves some out. That table is the source of V, J and clone size, and D and trimming were worked out from the DNA. Of 250,000 to 300,000 clones in the sample, roughly nine tenths were seen once. The V gene's germline CDR1 is SGHTA and CDR2 FQGNSA. V gave up 0 bases and J gave up 4 bases, with 10 bases separating them. The CDR3 is 15 amino acids. Sequencing was done on a sample of peripheral blood. This sequence was found in a woman aged 45-65 years who had recovered from COVID-19. The J gene is TRBJ1-5, the V gene TRBV7-2; D might be TRBD1 (5 bases). CDR3 residues: CASSLARAGNQPQHF. For the CDR3, the DNA is TGTGCCAGCAGCTTAGCAAGGGCAGGGAATCAGCCCCAGCATTTT.